Listed below are T cell receptor beta chains from one sample, sequenced in a study of shared clonotypes between healthy human individuals. The data were produced by immunoSEQ multiplex PCR, yet TCRdb's version contains in-frame clones alone and is incomplete. The sample comprises over a million clones, 78% of which are singletons, and 0.6% to 0.7% rests with the top ten. Sequencing was done on a sample of memory CD4+ T cells from PBMCs. The origin of the receptors is a man aged 18-30 years in good health. Some clones in this sample may be carry-over from other donors' samples. Both conserved end residues are trimmed from each CDR3. The size entry is marked missing in some rows and otherwise reads once, few, many or a size class.

J,V,size,CDR3
TRBJ2-2,TRBV2,.,ASHRTANTGELF
TRBJ2-5,TRBV5-1,many,ASSLSGSGETQY
TRBJ1-5,TRBV28,.,ASSRPSDRRQPQH
TRBJ2-5,TRBV2,.,ASRHRDKQETQY
TRBJ2-7,TRBV2,once,ASRGRPAAYEQY
TRBJ1-2,TRBV27,.,ASSPWTGRRDGYT
TRBJ2-6,TRBV6-1,.,ASSGNRASGANVLT
TRBJ2-7,TRBV9,.,ASSVDAKVGEQY
TRBJ2-6,TRBV6-1,.,ASSGHGPGANVLT
TRBJ1-5,TRBV29-1,.,SAGGHNQPQH
TRBJ2-3,TRBV5-4,many,ASSKGLAGLTDTQY
TRBJ2-7,TRBV7-2,.,ASSLVGTGGNYEQY
TRBJ1-4,TRBV9,.,ASSVVGAPDEKLF
TRBJ2-7,TRBV6-1,once,ASSEMGLSYEQY
TRBJ1-4,TRBV5-4,.,ASSPGGTNEKLF
TRBJ1-2,TRBV21-1,.,ASSKEGGRCPVGYT
TRBJ1-2,TRBV5-6,.,ASSKTTGGLNYGYT
TRBJ1-1,TRBV5-1,.,ASSSVTTGNTEAF
TRBJ2-1,TRBV5-1,.,ASSDGQGSYNEQF
TRBJ2-2,TRBV2,.,ASRPFGQGAGELF
TRBJ1-3,TRBV5-1,.,ASSLGTDSGNTIY
TRBJ1-5,TRBV18,few,ASSSMGQPQH
TRBJ1-6,TRBV7-9,.,ASSLLAGGDH
TRBJ2-5,TRBV30,.,AWSVRRPRGETQY
TRBJ2-3,TRBV11-2,once,ASSLRQGGADTQY
TRBJ2-1,TRBV11-2,.,ASSPQGWGQGAKNEQF
TRBJ2-1,TRBV7-9,.,ASSLELGGRAYNEQF
TRBJ1-5,TRBV6-1,.,ATSPEGVKPKPQH
TRBJ2-7,TRBV6-1,.,ASMPFPANYEQY
TRBJ1-6,TRBV27,few,ASSLHRLNSPLH
TRBJ2-1,TRBV5-1,.,ASSWGAINNEQF
TRBJ2-1,TRBV9,.,ASSVSTGAPNEQF
TRBJ2-4,TRBV28,.,ASSQSREPKNIQY
TRBJ2-2,TRBV7-9,.,ASLKAQGAPGTGELF
TRBJ2-7,TRBV12-2,.,ASRTGWGRKNYEQY
TRBJ1-3,TRBV18,.,ASSPGGATTGSSGNTIY
TRBJ2-2,TRBV11-2,.,ASSLIPQNTGELF
TRBJ2-1,TRBV5-1,.,ASSSDPNNEQF
TRBJ2-5,TRBV5-4,.,ASSLGGLAGMKTQY
TRBJ2-1,TRBV6-6,.,ASSRHRQGGGNEQF
TRBJ1-5,TRBV19,once,ASSPGRANQPQH
TRBJ2-2,TRBV6-6,few,ASSPVGFGELF
TRBJ2-5,TRBV4-1,once,ASSQDGTGSLQETQY
TRBJ2-3,TRBV5-4,few,ASKTTSGGSTDTQY
TRBJ2-5,TRBV29-1,few,SVAAGTETQY
TRBJ2-1,TRBV7-3,.,ASSPPGREPGNEQF
TRBJ2-7,TRBV5-5,.,ASSFQVRGEQY
TRBJ2-6,TRBV28,many,ASSPSGLFPVSSGANVLT
TRBJ2-7,TRBV7-2,.,ASGGLAGTYEQY
TRBJ2-7,TRBV11-3,.,ASKQDRARSYEQY
TRBJ1-4,TRBV30,.,AWSVGQSNEKLF